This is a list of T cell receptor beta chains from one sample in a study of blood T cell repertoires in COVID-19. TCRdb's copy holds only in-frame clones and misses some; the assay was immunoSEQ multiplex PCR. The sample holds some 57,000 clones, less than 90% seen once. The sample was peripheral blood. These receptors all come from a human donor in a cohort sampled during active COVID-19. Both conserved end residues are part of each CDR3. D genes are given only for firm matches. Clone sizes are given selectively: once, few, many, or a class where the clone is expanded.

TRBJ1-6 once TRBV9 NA CASSVGNRDSPLHF TGTGCCAGCAGCGTCGGGAACAGGGATTCACCCCTCCACTTT
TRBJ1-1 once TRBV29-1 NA CSGRGVNTEAFF TGCAGCGGGAGGGGAGTGAACACTGAAGCTTTCTTT
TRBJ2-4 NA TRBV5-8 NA CASSLVAPGVERSKNIQYF TGTGCCAGCAGCTTGGTAGCCCCGGGAGTAGAGAGGTCCAAAAACATTCAGTACTTC
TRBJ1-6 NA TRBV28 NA CASSFGGVPSPLHF TGTGCCAGCAGTTTCGGGGGGGTCCCCTCACCCCTCCACTTT
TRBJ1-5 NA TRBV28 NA CASILTGGSLVRQPQHF TGTGCCAGCATCTTAACGGGAGGGAGTCTGGTCCGGCAGCCCCAGCATTTT
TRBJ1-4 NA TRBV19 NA CASSIGGLELFF TGTGCCAGTAGTATAGGAGGGCTGGAACTGTTTTTT
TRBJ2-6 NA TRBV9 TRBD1 CASSATGVAGANVLTF TGTGCCAGCAGCGCGACAGGGGTGGCTGGGGCCAACGTCCTGACTTTC
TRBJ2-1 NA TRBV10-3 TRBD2 CAISESTAGGATNEQFF TGTGCCATCAGTGAGTCTACAGCGGGAGGGGCTACTAATGAGCAGTTCTTC
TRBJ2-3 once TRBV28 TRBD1 CASSPGQNTDTQYF TGTGCCAGCAGCCCGGGACAGAACACAGATACGCAGTATTTT
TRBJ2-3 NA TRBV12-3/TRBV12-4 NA CASTYTDTQYF TGTGCCAGCACTTACACAGATACGCAGTATTTT
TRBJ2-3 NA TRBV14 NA CASSPGGPTDTQYF TGTGCCAGCAGCCCCGGGGGGCCCACAGATACGCAGTATTTT
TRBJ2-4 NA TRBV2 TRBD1 CASSAGGTAKNIQYF TGTGCCAGCAGCGCAGGGGGTACAGCCAAAAACATTCAGTACTTC
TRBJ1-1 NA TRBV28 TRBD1 CASRKTGGARAFF TGTGCCAGCAGAAAGACAGGGGGCGCGAGGGCTTTCTTT
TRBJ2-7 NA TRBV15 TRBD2 CATSTRTSGSYEQYF TGTGCCACCAGCACAAGGACTAGCGGGAGCTACGAGCAGTACTTC
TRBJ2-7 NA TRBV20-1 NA CSAPEGYEQYF TGCAGTGCTCCGGAGGGGTACGAGCAGTACTTC
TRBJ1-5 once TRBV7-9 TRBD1 CASSLALPGQGNPQPQHF TGTGCCAGCAGCTTAGCGCTTCCGGGACAGGGAAACCCCCAGCCCCAGCATTTT
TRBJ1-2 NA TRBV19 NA CASSTTDRSGYTF TGTGCCAGTAGCACGACAGACCGCTCCGGCTACACCTTC
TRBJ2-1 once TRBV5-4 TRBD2 CASSLSSGSSYEQFF TGTGCCAGCAGCTTGTCTAGCGGGAGTTCATATGAGCAGTTCTTC
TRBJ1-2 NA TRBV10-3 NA CAISEVNKARVGSSYTF TGTGCCATCAGTGAGGTGAACAAAGCGAGGGTGGGTAGTAGCTACACCTTC
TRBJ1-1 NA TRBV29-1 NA CSVVRQGNTEAFF TGCAGCGTTGTTCGGCAGGGTAACACTGAAGCTTTCTTT
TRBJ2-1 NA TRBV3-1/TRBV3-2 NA CASSRQPATHEQFF TGTGCCAGCAGCCGACAGCCGGCTACGCATGAGCAGTTCTTC
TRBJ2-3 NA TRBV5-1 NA CASSLGRGSTDTQYF TGCGCCAGCAGCTTGGGGCGCGGTAGCACAGATACGCAGTATTTT
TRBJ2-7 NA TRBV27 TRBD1 CASSSAGGDPYEQYF TGTGCCAGCAGTTCGGCAGGGGGCGACCCCTACGAGCAGTACTTC
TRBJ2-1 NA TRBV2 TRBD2 CASSRIGGGLFSYNEQFF TGTGCCAGCAGCCGGATCGGCGGGGGGCTATTTTCCTACAATGAGCAGTTCTTC
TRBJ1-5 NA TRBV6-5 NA CASTPGGNQPQHF TGTGCCAGCACCCCGGGGGGGAATCAGCCCCAGCATTTT
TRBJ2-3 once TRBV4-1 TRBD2 CASSRSGLAGGGADTQYF TGCGCCAGCAGCCGAAGCGGACTAGCGGGAGGGGGGGCAGATACGCAGTATTTT
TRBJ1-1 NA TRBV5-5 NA CASSLGSGLNTEAFF TGTGCCAGCAGCTTGGGTTCCGGTCTCAACACTGAAGCTTTCTTT
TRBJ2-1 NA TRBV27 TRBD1 CASSPGQGMNEQFF TGTGCCAGCAGTCCGGGACAGGGTATGAATGAGCAGTTCTTC
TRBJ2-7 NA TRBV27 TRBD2 CASSLSGTSSYEQYF TGTGCCAGCAGTTTAAGCGGGACTAGCTCCTACGAGCAGTACTTC
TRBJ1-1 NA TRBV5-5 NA CASSPGVRGSLLNTEAFF TGTGCCAGCAGCCCCGGGGTGCGCGGATCCCTACTCAACACTGAAGCTTTCTTT
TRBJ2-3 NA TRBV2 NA CASGPGTQYF TGTGCCAGCGGCCCGGGGACGCAGTATTTT
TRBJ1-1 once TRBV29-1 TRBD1 CSVGRTGVPNTEAFF TGCAGCGTTGGAAGGACAGGGGTCCCGAACACTGAAGCTTTCTTT
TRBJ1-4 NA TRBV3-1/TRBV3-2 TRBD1 CASSLRGRGEKLFF TGTGCCAGCAGCCTCAGGGGGCGAGGTGAAAAACTGTTTTTT
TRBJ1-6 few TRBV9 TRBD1 CASSVGIGGRNSPLHF TGTGCCAGCAGCGTAGGGATAGGGGGCCGTAATTCACCCCTCCACTTT
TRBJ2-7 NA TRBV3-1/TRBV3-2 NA CASSQDPGSPAGRGSYEQYF TGTGCCAGCAGCCAAGACCCGGGATCACCGGCGGGAAGAGGTTCCTACGAGCAGTACTTC
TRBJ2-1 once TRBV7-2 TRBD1 CASSLTGGRGDEQFF TGTGCCAGCAGTTTGACAGGGGGTCGGGGCGATGAGCAGTTCTTC
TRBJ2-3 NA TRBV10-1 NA CASSEVIGRADTQYF TGCGCCAGCAGTGAAGTTATCGGGAGAGCGGATACGCAGTATTTT
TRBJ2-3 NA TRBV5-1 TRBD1 CASSPGQGADTQYF TGCGCCAGCAGCCCTGGACAGGGGGCAGATACGCAGTATTTT
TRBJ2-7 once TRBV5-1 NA CASSFTGPSYEQYF TGCGCCAGCAGCTTCACAGGTCCCTCCTACGAGCAGTACTTC
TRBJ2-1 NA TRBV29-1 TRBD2 CSVEGPTSGGSEQFF TGCAGCGTTGAAGGTCCGACTAGCGGAGGTAGTGAGCAGTTCTTC
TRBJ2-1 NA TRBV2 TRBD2 CASRTSGSGKFF TGTGCCAGCAGGACTAGCGGGAGTGGAAAGTTCTTC
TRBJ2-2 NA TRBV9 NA CASSPKGQINTGELFF TGTGCCAGCAGCCCAAAGGGACAAATAAACACCGGGGAGCTGTTTTTT
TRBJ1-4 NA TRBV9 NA CASSVGSGLVNEKLFF TGTGCCAGCAGCGTAGGTAGCGGCTTAGTTAATGAAAAACTGTTTTTT
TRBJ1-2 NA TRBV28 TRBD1 CASTRTGDFYGYTF TGTGCCAGCACCAGGACAGGAGACTTCTATGGCTACACCTTC
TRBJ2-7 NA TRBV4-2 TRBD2 CASSQEGLAGGGYEQYF TGTGCCAGCAGCCAAGAAGGACTAGCGGGAGGGGGATACGAGCAGTACTTC
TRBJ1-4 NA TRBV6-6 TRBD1 CASSRQGPNEKLFF TGTGCCAGCAGCCGACAGGGGCCTAATGAAAAACTGTTTTTT
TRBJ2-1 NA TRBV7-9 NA CASSLSGAWDEQFF TGTGCCAGCAGTTTGTCAGGGGCTTGGGATGAGCAGTTCTTC
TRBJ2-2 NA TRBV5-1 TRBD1 CASSSRTGSTGELFF TGCGCCAGCAGCTCGAGGACAGGCAGCACCGGGGAGCTGTTTTTT
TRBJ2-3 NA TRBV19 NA CASSIGFRREYTDTQYF TGTGCCAGTAGTATTGGCTTTCGGAGGGAGTACACAGATACGCAGTATTTT
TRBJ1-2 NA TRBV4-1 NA CASSQGSTYGYTF TGCGCCAGCAGCCAAGGGTCAACTTATGGCTACACCTTC
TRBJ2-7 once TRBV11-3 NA CASLFSRGTYEQYF TGTGCCAGCCTATTCAGTAGGGGCACCTACGAGCAGTACTTC
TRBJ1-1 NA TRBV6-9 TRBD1 CASSSSSENYGQGGTEAFF TGTGCCAGCAGTTCCAGCTCGGAAAATTACGGACAGGGGGGCACTGAAGCTTTCTTT
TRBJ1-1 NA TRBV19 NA CASSPRLRTEAFF TGTGCCAGTAGTCCCCGACTGAGAACTGAAGCTTTCTTT
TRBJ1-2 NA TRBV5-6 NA CASSFAGAGGYTF TGTGCCAGCAGCTTTGCGGGGGCCGGGGGCTACACCTTC
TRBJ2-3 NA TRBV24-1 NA CATLQDRGTQYF TGTGCCACCTTGCAGGATAGGGGTACGCAGTATTTT
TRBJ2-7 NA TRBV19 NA CASSIQSGTNTYEQYF TGTGCCAGTAGTATTCAGTCCGGGACAAACACCTACGAGCAGTACTTC
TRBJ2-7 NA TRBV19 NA CASSSRGASYEQYF TGTGCCAGTAGTAGTCGGGGGGCCAGCTACGAGCAGTACTTC
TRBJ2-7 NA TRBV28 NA CASYTPSYEQYF TGTGCCAGCTATACTCCGTCCTACGAGCAGTACTTC
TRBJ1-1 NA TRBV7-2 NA CASSLSSGGYAEAFF TGTGCCAGCAGCTTATCTTCGGGGGGGTATGCTGAAGCTTTCTTT